These 29 T cell receptor beta chains originate from one sample sequenced in a study of identical twins. TCRdb analysed the 5' RACE reads with MiXCR anew, one entry per CDR3 protein. The sample has hundreds of thousands of distinct CDR3 sequences; around 8.6% are singletons. These same records also appear under a second study, on yellow fever vaccine responses in identical twins.

Sequences were obtained from PBMCs. These receptors all come from a woman under 30 in good health.

This clonotype turned up a few times. The V gene is TRBV7-9, the J gene TRBJ2-1; 10 bases line up with TRBD2. The CDR3 loop spans 17 amino acids. With V trimmed by 5 bases and J by 7 bases, 14 bases remained unmatched. CDR1 SEHNR and CDR2 FQNEAQ come from the germline V gene (reference sequence). The CDR3 here is CASSPLWGGLAPNEQFF. The CDR3 DNA is TGTGCCAGCAGCCCGCTTTGGGGGGGACTAGCGCCGAATGAGCAGTTCTTC.

This sequence joins TRBV6-5 and TRBJ2-7; D may be TRBD1 (5 bases). Trimming stripped 4 bases from V and 0 bases from J, with 13 bases between. Looked up from germline, CDR1 is MNHEY and CDR2 is SVGAGI. The CDR3 sequence is 15 residues long. CDR3 sequence (DNA): TGTGCCAGCAGTTTACCAGGGTCGGGCTCCTACGAGCAGTACTTC. This codes for CASSLPGSGSYEQYF.

In this sample, this clonotype turned up a few times. The rearrangement links TRBV7-9 to TRBJ1-1, with TRBD1 as a possible D gene (6 bases). This CDR3 has 14 amino acids. Trimming shortened V by 5 bases and J by 5 bases, and 15 bases separated the two germline ends. The germline V gene encodes CDR1 SEHNR and CDR2 FQNEAQ (reference sequence). The DNA of the CDR3 is TGTGCCAGCAGCGACACAGGGACGAATACTGAAGCTTTCTTT. Its protein product is CASSDTGTNTEAFF.

Only a few counts were recorded for this clonotype. The V and J genes are TRBV11-2 and TRBJ1-3; the D is unclear. V dropped 8 bases and J dropped 0 bases, with 29 bases sitting between them. CDR3 length: 20 amino acids. CDR1 is SGHAT, CDR2 FQNNGV, per germline. CDR3 nucleotides: TGTGCCAGCCGAGAAGAGGCCCGGGGTTTTCTCGATTACTCTGGAAACACCATATATTTT. This gives the protein CASREEARGFLDYSGNTIYF.

This clonotype turned up a few times. CDR3: CASSQESGTPSYEQYF. The CDR3 DNA is TGTGCCAGCAGCCAAGAGAGCGGGACCCCCAGTTACGAGCAGTACTTC. The chain joins TRBV4-2 to TRBJ2-7, with TRBD2 matching 7 bases. The CDR3 contains 16 residues. The germline V gene has CDR1 LGHNA and CDR2 YNFKEQ. V shed 0 bases and J 4 bases; nucleotides not matched to a gene: 9.

This chain joins TRBV29-1 and TRBJ2-2; unclear D gene. Trimming removed 4 bases at V and 1 base at J, with 13 bases between. Germline lookup yields CDR1 SQVTM and CDR2 ANQGSEA. The CDR3 has 15 residues. The chain's CDR3 is CSVAFGVKNTGELFF. In DNA form, the CDR3 reads TGCAGCGTTGCGTTTGGGGTTAAGAACACCGGGGAGCTGTTTTTT.

This clonotype was found a few times. This rearrangement joins TRBV4-3 to TRBJ2-3, with a tentative D call TRBD1 (6 bases). V was trimmed by 5 bases and J by 5 bases, leaving 11 bases between them. Germline V CDR1 and CDR2: LGHNA, YSLEER. The CDR3 covers 13 residues. The CDR3 loop is CASSVRGGDTQYF. The DNA for the CDR3 is TGCGCCAGCAGCGTAAGAGGGGGAGATACGCAGTATTTT.

The chain employs TRBV11-2 and TRBJ2-7; 15 positions match TRBD2. Germline assignment: CDR1 SGHAT and CDR2 FQNNGV. The CDR3 consists of 19 residues. Trimming cost V 5 bases and J 7 bases; bases outside gene matches: 18. This chain's CDR3 is CASSVAGTSGRYASREQYF. The CDR3, as DNA: TGTGCCAGCAGCGTGGCCGGGACTAGCGGGAGGTACGCCTCGCGGGAGCAGTACTTC.

The chain links TRBV4-3 to TRBJ2-3; 9 bases match TRBD2. The CDR3 consists of 17 residues. CDR1 and CDR2 (germline): LGHNA, YSLEER. J was trimmed by 6 bases and V by 4 bases; bases with no gene match: 14. The CDR3 nucleotides read TGCGCCAGCAGCCCACGGACGGCGGGAGGGGGATGGGATACGCAGTATTTT. Protein product: CASSPRTAGGGWDTQYF.

This chain links TRBV5-1 with TRBJ1-1; no reliable D call. The CDR3 is made up of 13 amino acids. The germline V and J ends were trimmed by 0 bases and 3 bases, with 6 bases remaining between them. Germline lookup yields CDR1 SGHRS and CDR2 YFSETQ. CDR3 residues: CASSLDRYTEAFF. The CDR3 DNA reads as TGCGCCAGCAGCTTGGATCGGTACACTGAAGCTTTCTTT. The entire variable domain, with the rest obtained from reference TRBV5-1 and TRBJ1-1, is as follows: KAGVTQTPRYLIKTRGQQVTLSCSPISGHRSVSWYQQTPGQGLQFLFEYFSETQRNKGNFPGRFSGRQFSNSRSEMNVSTLELGDSALYLCASSLDRYTEAFFGQGTRLTVV.

This clonotype was observed at least ten times. V usage is TRBV7-8 and J usage is TRBJ2-7, with 12 bases matching TRBD2. Germline V CDR1 and CDR2: SGHVS, FQNEAQ. CDR3 length: 15 residues. Losses at the gene ends were 6 bases for V and 2 bases for J; bases not matched to a gene: 5. The CDR3 loop reads CASSKLAGGTYEQYF. DNA for the CDR3: TGTGCCAGCAGTAAACTAGCGGGGGGTACCTACGAGCAGTACTTC. The complete variable domain, with remaining parts taken from reference TRBV7-8 and TRBJ2-7, reads GAGVSQSPRYKVAKRGQDVALRCDPISGHVSLFWYQQALGQGPEFLTYFQNEAQLDKSGLPSDRFFAERPEGSVSTLKIQRTQQEDSAVYLCASSKLAGGTYEQYFGPGTRLTVT.

The chain joins TRBV9 to TRBJ2-7, with 9 bases identical to TRBD2. CDR3 length: 15 residues. Trimming took 0 bases from V and 1 from J; bases not matched to a gene: 2. CDR1 and CDR2 (germline): SGDLS, YYNGEE. The CDR3 DNA is TGTGCCAGCAGCGTAGGGAGCGGGGGGTCCTACGAGCAGTACTTC. Its protein product is CASSVGSGGSYEQYF. The full variable domain, with the rest looked up from reference TRBV9 and TRBJ2-7, is DSGVTQTPKHLITATGQRVTLRCSPRSGDLSVYWYQQSLDQGLQFLIQYYNGEERAKGNILERFSAQQFPDLHSELNLSSLELGDSALYFCASSVGSGGSYEQYFGPGTRLTVT.

The CDR3 region has the DNA TGTGCCAGCAGCAGCAAGGCGAGGACAGACTCCTACGAGCAGTACTTC. It codes for CASSSKARTDSYEQYF. This chain joins TRBV12-3 or TRBV12-4 and TRBJ2-7; the D gene is possibly TRBD1 (6 bases). CDR3 length: 16 residues. V was cut by 6 bases and J by 0 bases, with 18 bases left in between.

The chain employs TRBV20-1 and TRBJ2-3; perhaps TRBD2 as D (6 bases). The CDR3 covers 16 residues. Trimming took 0 bases from V and 2 from J, leaving 15 bases between them. Germline CDR1 DFQATT, CDR2 SNEGSKA (reference sequence). The DNA for the CDR3 is TGCAGTGCTAGAGATGGGTTGGGGGGAACCACAGATACGCAGTATTTT. Translated, it gives CSARDGLGGTTDTQYF.

The table lists this clonotype with many counts. CDR3 residues: CASSLAKGYTF. The DNA of the CDR3 is TGTGCCAGCAGCTTAGCCAAGGGCTACACCTTC. The chain links TRBV7-2 to TRBJ1-2; no clear D. CDR1 and CDR2 (germline): SGHTA, FQGNSA. CDR3 length: 11 amino acids. The ends were cut back, 0 bases at V and 8 bases at J, with 4 bases in the middle.

This clonotype has ten or more counts. CDR3: CASSQLGQNSPLHF. The DNA for the CDR3 is TGTGCCAGCAGCCAATTGGGGCAGAATTCACCCCTCCACTTT. The rearrangement joins TRBV14 to TRBJ1-6; D perhaps matches TRBD1 (5 bases). This CDR3 is built from 14 residues. V lost 2 bases to trimming and J lost 7 bases, with 9 bases between them. Germline CDR1 is SGHDN and CDR2 is FVKESK.

The V and J genes are TRBV4-1 and TRBJ2-7, with 11 bases aligning to TRBD1. Germline-derived CDR1 and CDR2 are MGHRA and YSYEKL. Unmatched junction bases numbered 11, after V lost 0 bases and J lost 1 base. CDR3 size: 19 residues. The chain's CDR3 is CASSQDRGQGVSFSYEQYF. The CDR3 bases are TGCGCCAGCAGCCAAGATAGGGGACAGGGGGTGTCGTTTTCCTACGAGCAGTACTTC.

This clonotype was seen more than once but under ten times. The chain combines TRBV20-1 with TRBJ2-1; D perhaps matches TRBD2 (6 bases). Germline V gene lookup returns CDR1 DFQATT and CDR2 SNEGSKA (reference sequence). This CDR3 contains 12 residues. V lost 5 bases, J lost 6 bases, and 11 bases lay in between. Written as DNA, the CDR3 is TGCAGTGCTCTCGGACTACGCAATGAGCAGTTCTTC. As protein: CSALGLRNEQFF.

In regard to this clonotype: One end of the junction varies from germline; a read error may be responsible. The chain carries TRBV14 and TRBJ2-2; 7 nucleotides agree with TRBD2. This CDR3 contains 17 residues. The germline V gene encodes CDR1 SGHDN and CDR2 FVKESK. CDR3 nucleotides: TGTGCCAGCAGCCAAGACAGACTAGCTGAGGAGACCGGGGAGCTGTCTTTT. It translates to CASSQDRLAEETGELSF.

The chain combines TRBV29-1 with TRBJ2-7, with D tentatively TRBD1 or TRBD2 (5 bases each). The V end was cut by 4 bases, the J end by 3 bases, with 13 bases between. This CDR3 contains 13 residues. Germline values: CDR1 SQVTM, CDR2 ANQGSEA. The CDR3 DNA reads as TGCAGCGTTGGTGGGGGTTTGGACTACGAGCAGTACTTC. As protein: CSVGGGLDYEQYF.

In its sample, this clonotype was seen once. The chain has TRBV7-2 and TRBJ2-7; the match to TRBD1 covers 10 bases. Germline CDR1 is SGHTA and CDR2 is FQGNSA. V shed 0 bases and J 6 bases; nucleotides not matched to a gene: 11. This CDR3 has 17 residues. The DNA of the CDR3 is TGTGCCAGCAGCTTAGCCGGCTTGGGGACAGGGGCCTTCGAGCAGTACTTC. Protein sequence: CASSLAGLGTGAFEQYF.

This clonotype was recorded many times. The J gene is TRBJ2-2, the V gene TRBV29-1; the D gene is possibly TRBD1 (6 bases). Germline CDR1 reads SQVTM; CDR2 reads ANQGSEA. CDR3 length: 15 residues. V was trimmed by 2 bases and J by 6 bases, leaving 16 bases between them. The CDR3 coding sequence is TGCAGCGTTGAAAGTGACAGGCCCGACCCCGGGGAGCTGTTTTTT. This encodes CSVESDRPDPGELFF.

This clonotype was seen repeatedly, ten times or more. The chain links TRBV3-1 to TRBJ2-2, with D unresolved. The germline gives CDR1 LGHDT, CDR2 YNNKEL (reference sequence). The V end was cut by 4 bases, the J end by 4 bases, with 16 bases between. The CDR3 has 16 amino acids. DNA for the CDR3: TGTGCCAGCAGCCCCTATGGCCTGGACCTCACCGGGGAGCTGTTTTTT. Its protein is CASSPYGLDLTGELFF.

V usage is TRBV7-9 and J usage is TRBJ1-4; no definite D call. The CDR3 extends over 14 amino acids. Germline-derived CDR1 and CDR2 are SEHNR and FQNEAQ (reference sequence). V shed 5 bases and J shed 4 bases, with 11 bases lying between them. CDR3 DNA: TGTGCCAGCAGCGCGGGTAGTAATAATGAAAAACTGTTTTTT. Amino acid sequence: CASSAGSNNEKLFF.

This clonotype was counted a few times. V is TRBV2 and J is TRBJ2-5; D is possibly TRBD2 (6 bases). Per the germline V gene, CDR1 is SNHLY and CDR2 is FYNNEI. V was clipped by 3 bases and J by 1 base, with 12 bases between them. The CDR3 consists of 15 residues. The CDR3 region has the DNA TGTGCCAGCAGTGACCGGGGGAGAGTCCAAGAGACCCAGTACTTC. Translation: CASSDRGRVQETQYF.

At least ten counts were recorded for this clonotype. This rearrangement joins TRBV7-2 to TRBJ2-1, with 11 bases identical to TRBD2. The CDR3 spans 17 residues. The J segment lost 6 bases and the V segment lost 1 base, leaving 8 bases of the junction unmatched. Germline CDR1 reads SGHTA; CDR2 reads FQGNSA. CDR3 in amino acids: CASSLVVGTSGVNEQFF. In DNA, the CDR3 is TGTGCCAGCAGCTTAGTGGTTGGGACTAGCGGCGTCAATGAGCAGTTCTTC.

The rearrangement uses TRBV12-3 or TRBV12-4 and TRBJ2-3, with 10 nucleotides matching TRBD2. The CDR3 is made up of 15 amino acids. V shed 4 bases and J 4 bases; nucleotides not matched to a gene: 5. The CDR3 nucleotides read TGTGCCAGCAGTTCCGGGACTAGCGTATCAGATACGCAGTATTTT. Translation: CASSSGTSVSDTQYF.

This clonotype was picked up a small number of times. The rearrangement joins TRBV25-1 to TRBJ2-2, with 7 bases aligning to TRBD2. The CDR3 has 17 residues. After removal of 0 bases from V and 0 bases from J, the junction contained 4 bases not matched to a gene. CDR1 is MGHDK and CDR2 is SYGVNS in the germline V gene. CDR3 region: CASSEYGGEANTGELFF. As DNA, the CDR3 is TGTGCCAGCAGTGAATATGGGGGGGAAGCGAACACCGGGGAGCTGTTTTTT.

This clonotype was observed a few times. This chain uses TRBV6-1 with TRBJ1-1, with 9 bases lining up with TRBD1. The V gene end was trimmed by 8 bases and the J gene end by 4 bases; junction bases not matched to a gene: 14. The CDR3 is made up of 16 amino acids. Germline loops: CDR1 MNHNS, CDR2 SASEGT. The CDR3 coding sequence is TGTGCCAGCTCTCTTCAACGGGACAGGGATGGCACTGAAGCTTTCTTT. It is translated as CASSLQRDRDGTEAFF.